The rows below give T cell receptor beta chains drawn from one sample of a study of blood T cells in healthy people across ages. TCRdb re-called the 5' RACE reads through MiXCR, storing one row per CDR3 protein. The sample shows about 940,000 distinct CDR3 sequences, 40% to 60% of them seen only once. The specimen was blood. All receptors derive from a man aged 30 to 45 in good health. Each CDR3 is given with its conserved first and last residue. The order of the fields is clone size, D gene, V gene, J gene, CDR3 protein, CDR3 DNA. D genes are given only for firm matches. Size is stated for part of the rows, as once, few or many counts, or as a class when the clone is expanded.

size: NA
D: NA
V: TRBV5-5
J: TRBJ2-3
CDR3: CASSGWGGGTDTQYF
DNA: TGTGCCAGCAGCGGGTGGGGGGGCGGCACAGATACGCAGTATTTT

size: NA
D: NA
V: TRBV3-1
J: TRBJ1-4
CDR3: CASSPSGTLGTNEKLFF
DNA: TGTGCCAGCAGCCCCTCGGGGACTCTCGGAACGAATGAAAAACTGTTTTTT

size: NA
D: NA
V: TRBV7-2
J: TRBJ1-2
CDR3: CASSPTNPYGYTF
DNA: TGTGCCAGCAGCCCGACGAACCCTTATGGCTACACCTTC

size: NA
D: TRBD2
V: TRBV27
J: TRBJ2-5
CDR3: CASSLGKTSGMGETQYF
DNA: TGTGCCAGCAGTTTAGGAAAGACTAGCGGGATGGGGGAGACCCAGTACTTC

size: NA
D: NA
V: TRBV20-1
J: TRBJ2-7
CDR3: CSALPGGPGGSYNEQYF
DNA: TGCAGTGCCCTCCCTGGCGGACCCGGCGGGTCCTACAATGAGCAGTACTTC

size: NA
D: NA
V: TRBV27
J: TRBJ1-1
CDR3: CASSLHKNGNTKAFF
DNA: TGTGCCAGCAGTCTACACAAAAATGGGAACACTAAAGCTTTCTTT

size: NA
D: NA
V: TRBV6-1
J: TRBJ1-2
CDR3: CASSLRGEVGSYGYTF
DNA: TGTGCCAGCAGTTTACGCGGGGAAGTAGGGTCGTATGGCTACACCTTC

size: NA
D: TRBD2
V: TRBV27
J: TRBJ2-1
CDR3: CASRTSGYNEQFF
DNA: TGTGCCAGCAGGACTAGCGGCTACAATGAGCAGTTCTTC

size: NA
D: NA
V: TRBV28
J: TRBJ1-1
CDR3: CASSLWSLNTEAFF
DNA: TGTGCCAGCAGTTTATGGTCCCTGAACACTGAAGCTTTCTTT

size: few
D: TRBD1
V: TRBV6-5
J: TRBJ2-1
CDR3: CASSYWTGGWGEQFF
DNA: TGTGCCAGCAGTTACTGGACAGGGGGCTGGGGTGAGCAGTTCTTC

size: NA
D: TRBD1
V: TRBV20-1
J: TRBJ2-7
CDR3: CSAASGTGVIEQYF
DNA: TGCAGTGCAGCCTCCGGGACAGGGGTGATCGAGCAGTACTTC

size: NA
D: TRBD1
V: TRBV7-2
J: TRBJ1-5
CDR3: CASSFGQERYQPQHF
DNA: TGTGCCAGCAGCTTCGGACAGGAGAGGTATCAGCCCCAGCATTTT

size: NA
D: NA
V: TRBV6-6
J: TRBJ2-7
CDR3: CASKRQVGRYEQYF
DNA: TGTGCCAGCAAGCGACAGGTGGGGCGGTACGAGCAGTACTTC

size: few
D: NA
V: TRBV29-1
J: TRBJ2-1
CDR3: CSVEDRGRVGEQFF
DNA: TGCAGCGTTGAAGATCGGGGCAGGGTTGGTGAGCAGTTCTTC

size: NA
D: NA
V: TRBV20-1
J: TRBJ1-1
CDR3: CSAPTGRATEAFF
DNA: TGCAGTGCCCCCACAGGGCGGGCCACTGAAGCTTTCTTT

size: NA
D: NA
V: TRBV14
J: TRBJ2-4
CDR3: CASSLVDRALAKNIQYF
DNA: TGTGCCAGCAGCCTTGTGGACAGAGCGTTAGCCAAAAACATTCAGTACTTC

size: NA
D: NA
V: TRBV6-5
J: TRBJ2-3
CDR3: CASSYSAEGRLFRDTQYF
DNA: TGTGCCAGCAGTTACTCCGCGGAAGGGCGGTTGTTTAGAGATACGCAGTATTTT

size: NA
D: TRBD1
V: TRBV29-1
J: TRBJ2-3
CDR3: CSLTDRHPTDTQYF
DNA: TGCAGCCTGACGGACAGGCATCCCACAGATACGCAGTATTTT

size: NA
D: TRBD1
V: TRBV7-2
J: TRBJ2-7
CDR3: CASSLGRQGNEQYF
DNA: TGTGCCAGCAGCTTAGGCAGACAGGGAAACGAGCAGTACTTC

size: few
D: NA
V: TRBV4-1
J: TRBJ2-1
CDR3: CASSQVPGTSYNEQFF
DNA: TGCGCCAGCAGCCAAGTGCCAGGGACCTCCTACAATGAGCAGTTCTTC

size: NA
D: TRBD1
V: TRBV27
J: TRBJ2-3
CDR3: CATRRQGVDTQYF
DNA: TGTGCCACCAGACGACAGGGCGTAGATACGCAGTATTTT

size: NA
D: TRBD2
V: TRBV24-1
J: TRBJ2-1
CDR3: CATSDIGLAGALYNEQFF
DNA: TGTGCCACCAGTGATATTGGACTAGCGGGCGCCCTCTACAATGAGCAGTTCTTC

size: NA
D: NA
V: TRBV6-6
J: TRBJ1-4
CDR3: CASSSAEKLFF
DNA: TGTGCCAGCAGTTCGGCCGAAAAACTGTTTTTT

size: few
D: NA
V: TRBV5-1
J: TRBJ2-2
CDR3: CASSLGDLPNTGELFF
DNA: TGCGCCAGCAGCTTGGGGGACCTACCTAACACCGGGGAGCTGTTTTTT

size: few
D: TRBD1
V: TRBV12-3/TRBV12-4
J: TRBJ2-5
CDR3: CASSAGTGIQETQYF
DNA: TGTGCCAGCAGTGCCGGGACAGGTATCCAAGAGACCCAGTACTTC

size: few
D: NA
V: TRBV7-7
J: TRBJ2-1
CDR3: CASSLGEVNEQFF
DNA: TGTGCTAGCAGCTTAGGAGAGGTCAATGAGCAGTTCTTC

size: NA
D: NA
V: TRBV27
J: TRBJ1-1
CDR3: CASSVGVVGEAFF
DNA: TGCGCCAGCAGTGTAGGGGTAGTGGGTGAAGCTTTCTTT

size: once
D: NA
V: TRBV24-1
J: TRBJ2-1
CDR3: CATSDFTHDSYNEQFF
DNA: TGTGCCACCAGTGATTTTACACATGACTCCTACAATGAGCAGTTCTTC

size: NA
D: NA
V: TRBV29-1
J: TRBJ2-7
CDR3: CSVGRPTEQYF
DNA: TGCAGCGTTGGGCGCCCCACCGAGCAGTACTTC

size: few
D: NA
V: TRBV6-5
J: TRBJ2-7
CDR3: CASSRSRGQTTYEQYF
DNA: TGTGCCAGCAGCCGTAGCCGTGGACAGACTACCTACGAGCAGTACTTC

size: NA
D: NA
V: TRBV11-3
J: TRBJ2-7
CDR3: CANSLDQYEQYF
DNA: TGTGCCAACAGCTTAGATCAATACGAGCAGTACTTC

size: few
D: NA
V: TRBV24-1
J: TRBJ2-1
CDR3: CATSADGPSSQFF
DNA: TGTGCCACCAGTGCGGACGGACCCTCCTCGCAGTTCTTC

size: few
D: NA
V: TRBV28
J: TRBJ2-7
CDR3: CASSTDSSKQYF
DNA: TGTGCCAGCAGTACGGACTCTAGCAAGCAGTACTTC

size: NA
D: TRBD2
V: TRBV4-2
J: TRBJ2-3
CDR3: CASSHMSGGGGTDTQYF
DNA: TGTGCCAGCAGCCACATGTCGGGCGGGGGAGGCACAGATACGCAGTATTTT